These T cell receptor beta chains were read from a single sample in a study of blood T cell repertoires in COVID-19. Data came from immunoSEQ multiplex PCR; TCRdb stores just in-frame clones and leaves some out. The sample consists of 300,000 to 400,000 clones, approximately 90% of them appearing once. The sample comprised PBMCs or T cells enriched from blood (not recorded which). Receptor source: a man between 18 and 29 years old who had recovered from COVID-19. CDR3s include the opening cysteine and the closing phenylalanine or tryptophan. The D gene is left open where the match is weak. Some rows have no size entry. The others give once, few or many, or a class for an expanded clone.

TRBJ1-5 | TRBV6-2/TRBV6-3 | NA | TRBD1 | CASSPQGTFKQPQHF | TGTGCCAGCAGTCCACAGGGGACTTTCAAACAGCCCCAGCATTTT
TRBJ1-4 | TRBV5-1 | NA | TRBD1 | CASSVQGNSEKLFF | TGCGCCAGCAGCGTACAGGGGAATTCGGAAAAACTGTTTTTT
TRBJ1-2 | TRBV30 | NA | TRBD1 | CAWGQGAYGYTF | TGTGCCTGGGGACAGGGGGCTTATGGCTACACCTTC
TRBJ1-5 | TRBV21-1 | NA | NA | CASRTGQPQHF | TGTGCCAGCAGAACGGGGCAGCCCCAGCATTTT
TRBJ2-1 | TRBV10-3 | NA | TRBD1 | CAISEDRASYNEQFF | TGTGCCATCAGTGAGGACAGGGCATCCTACAATGAGCAGTTCTTC
TRBJ2-7 | TRBV7-9 | NA | NA | CASSLRQGQMYEQYF | TGTGCCAGCAGCTTAAGGCAGGGGCAGATGTACGAGCAGTACTTC
TRBJ2-7 | TRBV24-1 | NA | TRBD1 | CATSDYEGATGDRLYEQYF | TGTGCCACCAGTGACTACGAGGGGGCGACAGGGGACCGGTTATACGAGCAGTACTTC
TRBJ2-5 | TRBV7-6 | NA | TRBD1 | CASSPTQGVRETQYF | TGTGCCAGCAGCCCAACGCAGGGGGTTAGGGAGACCCAGTACTTC
TRBJ1-5 | TRBV10-3 | NA | TRBD1 | CAISESGTGGKAQHF | TGTGCCATCAGTGAGTCAGGGACAGGGGGAAAGGCCCAGCATTTT
TRBJ2-3 | TRBV13 | NA | TRBD1 | CASSPPQGAADTQYF | TGTGCCAGCAGCCCCCCACAGGGGGCGGCGGATACGCAGTATTTT
TRBJ2-6 | TRBV3-1/TRBV3-2 | NA | TRBD2 | CASSQDPGGSSGANVLTF | TGTGCCAGCAGCCAAGATCCGGGGGGATCTTCTGGGGCCAACGTCCTGACTTTC
TRBJ2-1 | TRBV6-5 | NA | NA | CASSYSPPGVYNEQFF | TGTGCCAGCAGTTACTCCCCACCAGGGGTTTACAATGAGCAGTTCTTC
TRBJ1-6 | TRBV14 | NA | TRBD1 | CASSQGTGGSSPLHF | TGTGCCAGCAGCCAAGGGACAGGGGGGAGTTCACCCCTCCACTTT
TRBJ1-5 | TRBV7-2 | once | NA | CASSLNQNQPQHF | TGTGCCAGCAGCTTAAATCAGAATCAGCCCCAGCATTTT
TRBJ1-2 | TRBV15 | NA | TRBD1 | CATSRGQGVLYGYTF | TGTGCCACCAGCAGGGGACAGGGAGTCTTGTATGGCTACACCTTC
TRBJ2-1 | TRBV3-1/TRBV3-2 | NA | TRBD2 | CASSQSLAGNRNEQFF | TGTGCCAGCAGCCAAAGTCTAGCGGGGAACCGAAATGAGCAGTTCTTC
TRBJ2-1 | TRBV7-2 | NA | TRBD2 | CASSFPPGTSGRAAVEQFF | TGTGCCAGCAGCTTCCCCCCCGGGACTAGCGGGAGGGCCGCGGTTGAGCAGTTCTTC
TRBJ2-3 | TRBV18 | NA | NA | CASYPSTSTDTQYF | TGTGCCAGCTACCCCTCTACTAGCACAGATACGCAGTATTTT
TRBJ2-7 | TRBV19 | NA | TRBD1 | CATSRDRGFSPSYEQYF | TGTGCGACAAGCCGGGACAGGGGTTTTTCCCCTTCCTACGAGCAGTACTTC
TRBJ1-2 | TRBV7-9 | NA | NA | CASSPTGQYFNYGYTF | TGTGCCAGCAGCCCAACAGGACAGTATTTCAACTATGGCTACACCTTC